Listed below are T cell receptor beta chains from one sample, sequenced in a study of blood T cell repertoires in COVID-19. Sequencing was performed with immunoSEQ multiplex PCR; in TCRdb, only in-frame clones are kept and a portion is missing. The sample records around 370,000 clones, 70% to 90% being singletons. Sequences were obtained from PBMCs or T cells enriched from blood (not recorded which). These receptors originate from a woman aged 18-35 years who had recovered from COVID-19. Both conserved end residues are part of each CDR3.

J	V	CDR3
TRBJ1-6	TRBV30	CAWSVPGESSYNSPLHF
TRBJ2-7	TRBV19	CASMTGTGSSYEQYF
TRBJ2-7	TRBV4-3	CASSQDNEGVYEQYF
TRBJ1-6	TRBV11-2	CASSFDSAYNSPLHF
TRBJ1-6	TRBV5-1	CASSLDAGMGSPLHF
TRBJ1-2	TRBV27	CASSVTETYGYTF
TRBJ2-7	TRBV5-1	CASSLRTGGPYEQYF
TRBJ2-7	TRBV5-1	CASSLGPGQAYSYEQYF
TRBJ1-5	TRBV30	CAWTGVGSNQPQHF
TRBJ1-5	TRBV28	CASITGVRNQPQHF
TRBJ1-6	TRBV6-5	CASSLDRAGRSPLHF
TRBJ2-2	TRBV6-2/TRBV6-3	CASSRTEATGELFF
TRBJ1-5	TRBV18	CASSSTKGASNQPQHF
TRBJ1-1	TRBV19	CASRNEQTLRTEAFF
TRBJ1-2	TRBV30	CAEGGDYGYTF
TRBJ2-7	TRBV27	CASSLLLAPYEQYF
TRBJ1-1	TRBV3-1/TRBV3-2	CASSQVYGNTEAFF
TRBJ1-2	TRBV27	CASSSSGNYGYTF
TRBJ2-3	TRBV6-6	CASAIADTQYF
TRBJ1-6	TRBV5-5	CASSIDPGQGYSPLHF
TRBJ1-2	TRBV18	CASSPEIGGTDGYTF
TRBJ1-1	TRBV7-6	CASSPDRGGGNTEAFF
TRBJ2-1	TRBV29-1	CSPGRVDEQFF
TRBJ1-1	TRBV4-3	CASSHISGQGGTEAFF
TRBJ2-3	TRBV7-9	CASSSWTGPSTDTQYF
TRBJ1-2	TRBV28	CASSYRYGYTF
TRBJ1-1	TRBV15	CATTGLGQNTEAFF
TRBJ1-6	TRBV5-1	CASRREVGDSPLHF
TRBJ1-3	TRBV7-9	CASSLRAGYENTIYF
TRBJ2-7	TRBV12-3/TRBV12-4	CASSSSYEQYF
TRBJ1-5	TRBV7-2	CASGWDFRPQHF
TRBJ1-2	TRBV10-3	CAISETGTAGYTF
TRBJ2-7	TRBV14	CASGLPASEQYF